Presented here are 2 T cell receptor beta chains from one specimen sequenced in a study of blood T cell repertoires in COVID-19. Produced via immunoSEQ multiplex PCR; TCRdb's table is partial and in-frame only. Of roughly 29,000 clones in the sample, less than 90% were seen once. The specimen was peripheral blood. Every receptor here comes from a man older than 75 with active COVID-19.

The chain recombines TRBV6-5 with TRBJ2-7, with 11 bases fitting TRBD1. Unmatched junction bases numbered 7, after V lost 8 bases and J lost 4 bases. Germline values: CDR1 MNHEY, CDR2 SVGAGI. The CDR3 spans 14 residues. CDR3 nucleotides: TGTGCCAGCGGGACTGGACAGGGGGCTTACGAGCAGTACTTC. Its translation: CASGTGQGAYEQYF.

This clone was detected once. J is TRBJ2-6 and V is TRBV10-3; TRBD1 might be the D (6 bases). Germline loops: CDR1 ENHRY, CDR2 SYGVKD. The ends were cut back, 10 bases at V and 1 base at J, with 14 bases in the middle. The CDR3 is 15 residues long. CDR3 bases: TGTGCCACCGGGACAAAGGCATCTGGGGCCAACGTCCTGACTTTC. It yields the protein CATGTKASGANVLTF.